This T cell receptor (beta chain) comes out of a study of neurological immune-mediated disorders. Broader study findings: The absence of shared CDR3 amino acid sequences among expanded clones across subjects suggests private repertoires in all groups. A possible signature appeared as one related-CDR3 cluster, in which phylogenetic grouping placed the repertoires of 18 of 34 multiple sclerosis patients. The multiple sclerosis repertoire cluster showed no association with any clinical or MRI feature. The authors stated that larger cohorts are needed.

This clonotype was picked up many times. What it recognizes is unknown. Germline assignment: CDR1 DFQATT and CDR2 SNEGSKA (reference sequence). The CDR3 covers 11 residues. By 5'RACE with 10-nucleotide random UMIs, the cDNA was made. TCRdb redid the calling of the 5' RACE reads with MiXCR, one entry per CDR3 protein. The table has over 60,000 distinct CDR3 sequences, 4% to 6% seen once; the top ten hold roughly 2.8%. The sample comprised PBMCs. V usage is TRBV20-1 and J usage is TRBJ2-5, with 9 bases fitting TRBD1. The source of this sequence is a woman aged 25 to 45 with multiple sclerosis. CDR3 residues: CSGQGKETQYF. In DNA form, the CDR3 reads TGCAGCGGACAGGGGAAAGAGACCCAGTACTTC.